This T cell receptor (beta chain) was identified in a study of cytomegalovirus exposure and HLA in healthy donors. TCRdb keeps only in-frame clones here, not all; method: immunoSEQ multiplex PCR. The sample has 150,000 to 200,000 clones, roughly 86% seen once. Germline CDR1 and CDR2: LNHDA and SQIVND (reference sequence). The length of the CDR3 is 13 residues. The germline V and J ends were trimmed by 1 base and 1 base, with 5 bases remaining between them. This clonotype was sampled from a woman in her late teens or twenties in good health and CMV-seropositive. Sequenced: PBMCs. The V call is TRBV19, the J call TRBJ2-7; unclear D gene. This chain's CDR3 is CASSIGISYEQYF. The CDR3 DNA follows: TGTGCCAGTAGTATAGGTATTTCCTACGAGCAGTACTTC.